A selection of T cell receptor beta chains follows, all from one sample in a study of vaccination effects on CD4 cells after COVID-19. Generated by immunoSEQ multiplex PCR, the TCRdb table keeps only in-frame clones and is missing some. The sample has tens of thousands of clones; about 70% are singletons. These receptors' targets are unknown. The sequences come from CD4+ T cells from PBMCs cultured without peptide, collected before COVID-19 vaccination. These receptors were obtained from a human donor who received a COVID-19 vaccine. Both conserved end residues are part of each CDR3. Fields, in order: V gene, clone size, D gene, J gene, CDR3 length, CDR3 DNA, CDR3 protein. A D gene is named only where the DNA matches it firmly. Only part of the rows carry a size: once, few, many, or a class if the clone is expanded.

>TRBV11-2|-|-|TRBJ2-5|13
TGTGCCAGCAGCCTTGGACGTCAAGAGACCCAGTACTTC
CASSLGRQETQYF
>TRBV6-6|once|TRBD2|TRBJ2-3|15
TGTGCCAGCACTAACCAAGAGGGACTAGCGGATACGCAGTATTTT
CASTNQEGLADTQYF
>TRBV5-1|few|-|TRBJ1-2|15
TGCGCCAGCAGCTTGGACCCACAGATTGCAGGGGGCTACACCTTC
CASSLDPQIAGGYTF
>TRBV19|-|-|TRBJ2-7|15
TGTGCCAGTAGTATTAGACTCGGGCCCATGGTTGAGCAGTACTTC
CASSIRLGPMVEQYF
>TRBV3-1/TRBV3-2|few|-|TRBJ1-2|14
TGTGCCAGCAGCCCGTTAGGGTCGGCGTATGGCTACACCTTC
CASSPLGSAYGYTF
>TRBV5-1|-|TRBD1|TRBJ1-5|14
TGCGCCAGCAAGGTCGGGACAGGGGCTCAGCCCCAGCATTTT
CASKVGTGAQPQHF
>TRBV11-2|few|-|TRBJ1-2|17
TGTGCCAGCAGCTTAGATTGGGTGATGGGGGGAGGCTATGGCTACACCTTC
CASSLDWVMGGGYGYTF
>TRBV6-6|-|TRBD2|TRBJ2-5|13
TGTGCCAGCAGTTGGACCGGGAGGGAGACCCAGTACTTC
CASSWTGRETQYF
>TRBV5-1|-|TRBD2|TRBJ2-7|14
TGCGCCAGCAGCAGCGGGACCGGGGCCCTCGAGCAGTACTTC
CASSSGTGALEQYF
>TRBV28|-|-|TRBJ1-5|15
TGTGCCAGCAGTTTAGTCAGGGGTAGCAATCAGCCCCAGCATTTT
CASSLVRGSNQPQHF
>TRBV6-5|-|TRBD2|TRBJ2-1|16
TGTGCCAGCAGTTACTCATCTAGCGGGGGGGACAATGAGCAGTTCTTC
CASSYSSSGGDNEQFF
>TRBV9|-|-|TRBJ2-2|15
TGTGCCAGCAGCGTAGGAGGGGGGGCTATTGGGGAGCTGTTTTTT
CASSVGGGAIGELFF
>TRBV9|once|-|TRBJ2-6|15
TGTGCCAGCAGCGTCGGACAGTCTGGGGCCAACGTCCTGACTTTC
CASSVGQSGANVLTF
>TRBV6-1|-|-|TRBJ1-1|15
TGTGCCAGCAGTGAACAAGGGGGAATGAACACTGAAGCTTTCTTT
CASSEQGGMNTEAFF
>TRBV6-5|-|TRBD2|TRBJ2-2|13
TGTGCCAGTACTCGGGGGGTAGTCGGGGAGCTGTTTTTT
CASTRGVVGELFF
>TRBV6-5|-|-|TRBJ2-3|13
TGTGCCAGCAGTTACTACGCGGGAGATACGCAGTATTTT
CASSYYAGDTQYF
>TRBV29-1|-|TRBD1|TRBJ2-4|14
TGCAGCGTTTCCGGGACAGGGACAGGAAACATTCAGTACTTC
CSVSGTGTGNIQYF
>TRBV5-4|-|-|TRBJ2-3|13
TGTGCCAGCAGCTTGCCCCGAACAGATACGCAGTATTTT
CASSLPRTDTQYF
>TRBV6-5|-|TRBD1|TRBJ1-1|15
TGTGCCAGCTCTCGACCGGGACAGGGGAACACTGAAGCTTTCTTT
CASSRPGQGNTEAFF
>TRBV7-9|-|-|TRBJ1-1|13
TGTGCCAGCAGGCCGGGACATCTTACTGAAGCTTTCTTT
CASRPGHLTEAFF
>TRBV11-2|once|-|TRBJ2-7|14
TGTGCCAGCAGCTTCGGGGATTCTGGTGGCGAGCAGTACTTC
CASSFGDSGGEQYF
>TRBV4-2|-|TRBD1|TRBJ1-1|15
TGTGCCAGCAGCCAAGGGCAGGGGGCTGTCGCTGAAGCTTTCTTT
CASSQGQGAVAEAFF
>TRBV5-5|-|-|TRBJ1-1|16
TGTGCCAGCAGCTTGCGTCTGAGGACAGTGAACACTGAAGCTTTCTTT
CASSLRLRTVNTEAFF
>TRBV11-2|-|-|TRBJ2-3|16
TGTGCCAGCAGCTCACTCTCGGGGCTCGACACAGATACGCAGTATTTT
CASSSLSGLDTDTQYF
>TRBV11-3|-|TRBD2|TRBJ2-5|14
TGTGCCAGCAGCTACCGGGGAGGGGTAGAGACCCAGTACTTC
CASSYRGGVETQYF
>TRBV18|-|-|TRBJ1-1|16
TGTGCCAGCTCACCGATGGGTAGCGGGACGAACACTGAAGCTTTCTTT
CASSPMGSGTNTEAFF
>TRBV18|-|TRBD1|TRBJ2-7|14
TGTGCCAGCTCACCGAACAGGGGTATCTACGAGCAGTACTTC
CASSPNRGIYEQYF
>TRBV24-1|-|-|TRBJ2-2|14
TGTGCCACCAGTGATCCGACAGGTCCCGGGGAGCTGTTTTTT
CATSDPTGPGELFF
>TRBV7-2|-|-|TRBJ2-5|15
TGTGCCAGCAGCTTTGGTGGGATCATTCAAGAGACCCAGTACTTC
CASSFGGIIQETQYF
>TRBV5-1|-|TRBD1|TRBJ2-7|13
TGCGCCAGCAGCCTAGACAGGGGGAACGAGCAGTACTTC
CASSLDRGNEQYF
>TRBV20-1|-|TRBD1|TRBJ1-6|15
TGCAGTGCTAGTGGAGGAGGAGGGGGCGATTCACCCCTCCACTTT
CSASGGGGGDSPLHF
>TRBV6-1|-|-|TRBJ1-4|13
TGTGCCAGCAGTGAGCACAGGGCTGAAAAACTGTTTTTT
CASSEHRAEKLFF
>TRBV2|few|-|TRBJ2-2|16
TGTGCCAGCAGTTCCCAGGGGACCCTTAACACCGGGGAGCTGTTTTTT
CASSSQGTLNTGELFF
>TRBV18|once|-|TRBJ1-1|15
TGTGCCAGCTCACCACCGAACGGCAAGAACACTGAAGCTTTCTTT
CASSPPNGKNTEAFF
>TRBV18|-|-|TRBJ1-4|17
TGTGCCAGCTCACTCCAGCCTCTCGCGGGGGTTGAGGAAAAACTGTTTTTT
CASSLQPLAGVEEKLFF
>TRBV10-3|few|TRBD1|TRBJ1-3|16
TGTGCCATCGGAGGGACAGGGCAGTTCTCTGGAAACACCATATATTTT
CAIGGTGQFSGNTIYF
>TRBV6-1|-|TRBD2|TRBJ2-1|14
TGTGCCAGCAGTGAACTAGCGGGCTACAATGAGCAGTTCTTC
CASSELAGYNEQFF
>TRBV5-1|-|TRBD1|TRBJ1-5|14
TGCGCCAGCAGCTTGGCAGGGGGAGATCAGCCCCAGCATTTT
CASSLAGGDQPQHF
>TRBV4-1|-|-|TRBJ1-2|13
TGCGCCAGCAGCCAGCCCAGGGCTCATGGCTACACCTTC
CASSQPRAHGYTF
>TRBV6-5|-|-|TRBJ1-5|13
TGTGCCAGCAGTTACATGGCCAATCAGCCCCAGCATTTT
CASSYMANQPQHF
>TRBV7-9|few|-|TRBJ1-5|14
TGTGCCAGCAGCTTAGATTTGGGGGTCCAGCCCCAGCATTTT
CASSLDLGVQPQHF
>TRBV5-1|-|-|TRBJ2-3|16
TGCGCCAGCAGCTTTAGCGGAGTGGAGCGCACAGATACGCAGTATTTT
CASSFSGVERTDTQYF
>TRBV6-5|-|-|TRBJ1-1|15
TGTGCCAGCATCCAAGGTGGCAGGAGAGACACTGAAGCTTTCTTT
CASIQGGRRDTEAFF
>TRBV9|-|-|TRBJ1-2|15
TGTGCCAGCAGCGTAGGATATACCCCGGACTATGGCTACACCTTC
CASSVGYTPDYGYTF
>TRBV4-2|-|-|TRBJ1-2|15
TGTGCCAGCAGCCAAGATCACACGCGGGACTATGGCTACACCTTC
CASSQDHTRDYGYTF
>TRBV13|-|-|TRBJ1-2|14
TGTGCCAGCAGCTTAGGCTTAGCTAACTATGGCTACACCTTC
CASSLGLANYGYTF
>TRBV6-5|-|TRBD2|TRBJ2-7|16
TGTGCCAGCAGTTACTTCTGGACTAGCGGGAGCTACGAGCAGTACTTC
CASSYFWTSGSYEQYF
>TRBV7-9|-|-|TRBJ2-2|15
TGTGCCAGCGCACGGGGGGCGGGAGACACCGGGGAGCTGTTTTTT
CASARGAGDTGELFF
>TRBV18|-|TRBD2|TRBJ2-1|15
TGTGCCAGCTCACGAATCCTAGCGGGGTTCAATGAGCAGTTCTTC
CASSRILAGFNEQFF
>TRBV5-1|-|-|TRBJ1-1|15
TGCGCCAGCAGCTTGGTAGGGGGTATGAACACTGAAGCTTTCTTT
CASSLVGGMNTEAFF
>TRBV3-1/TRBV3-2|-|-|TRBJ2-3|14
TGTGCCAGCAGTTCAAATGGGGCGCGGGATACGCAGTATTTT
CASSSNGARDTQYF
>TRBV11-3|-|-|TRBJ2-1|13
TGTGCCAGCAGCCTTGGGACCTACAATGAGCAGTTCTTC
CASSLGTYNEQFF
>TRBV11-2|-|-|TRBJ2-5|15
TGTGCCAGCAGACTAGGGGGGGGGCCTGGTGAGACCCAGTACTTC
CASRLGGGPGETQYF
>TRBV12-3/TRBV12-4|-|-|TRBJ1-2|12
TGTGCCAGCAGTTTCTCCTGGAATGGCTACACCTTC
CASSFSWNGYTF
>TRBV29-1|-|-|TRBJ2-5|13
TGCAGCGTCGCTGGAGGGATTCAAGAGACCCAGTACTTC
CSVAGGIQETQYF
>TRBV18|-|-|TRBJ1-4|13
TGTGCCAGCTCACCACAGGGTGATGAAAAACTGTTTTTT
CASSPQGDEKLFF
>TRBV5-6|once|TRBD1|TRBJ1-5|14
TGTGCCAGCAGCACAGCGACAGGGGGGTTGCCCCAGCATTTT
CASSTATGGLPQHF
>TRBV7-7|once|TRBD1|TRBJ2-3|16
TGTGCCAGCAGCCAAAAGGGACAGAATTACGCAGATACGCAGTATTTT
CASSQKGQNYADTQYF
>TRBV11-2|-|-|TRBJ1-2|17
TGTGCCAGCAGCCCACTCGAGCTTAAGTTTCTCCCTCATGGCTACACCTTC
CASSPLELKFLPHGYTF